The sequence of this T cell receptor beta chain was determined in a study of CD8+ T cells in alopecia areata. PBMCs served as the source from which CD4+ and CD8+ T cells were sorted. Sequencing templates came from extracted RNA that was reverse transcribed into cDNA. Using immunoSEQ multiplex PCR, the repertoire was profiled, and TCRdb retains in-frame clones only, with some absent. The sample contains around 100,000 clones, approximately 52% of which appear only once. This receptor was identified in a human donor in good health. Specimen: CD4+ T cells sorted from blood.

CDR3 in DNA: TGTGCCTGGAGTGTAGACCAGCAATACGAGCAGTACTTC. Protein sequence: CAWSVDQQYEQYF. J is TRBJ2-7 and V is TRBV30; D ambiguous. The V end lost 0 bases, the J end lost 4 bases, and 10 bases lay between the germline ends. The CDR3 is 13 residues long. Germline CDR1 and CDR2: GTSNPN and SVGIG (reference sequence).